These 30 T cell receptor beta chains share one sample of origin, sequenced in a study of Ad26.COV2.S vaccination and SARS-CoV-2 variants. Treatment of the sample: about 20 received Ad26.COV2.S at low or high dose, single or two shots; about 5 received placebo; per-sample allocation not given. Material that was analyzed had been drawn on day 63 after the first vaccine or placebo injection. Clones were read by immunoSEQ multiplex PCR, and TCRdb kept only the in-frame ones, dropping some. The table lists a few hundred thousand clones, 83% of them singletons. The starting material was peripheral blood, obtained in a trial of Ad26.COV2.S vaccine versus placebo. All receptors derive from a person between 18 and 60 years old who received the Ad26.COV2.S COVID-19 vaccine or a placebo.

The chain recombines TRBV4-1 with TRBJ2-3, with D perhaps TRBD2 (6 bases). V was pared by 2 bases and J by 5 bases, with 14 bases between. This CDR3 has 15 amino acids. Looked up from germline, CDR1 is MGHRA and CDR2 is YSYEKL. CDR3 in DNA: TGCGCCAGCAGCCAAACCCCAGGGACTCGAGATACGCAGTATTTT. It translates to CASSQTPGTRDTQYF.

The rearrangement links TRBV9 to TRBJ2-3, with 7 bases aligning to TRBD2. Germline loops: CDR1 SGDLS, CDR2 YYNGEE. There are 15 residues in the CDR3. The junction had 9 bases not matched to a gene; V was cut back by 0 bases and J by 8 bases. CDR3 sequence reads: CASSVGGGRALTQYF. In DNA form, the CDR3 reads TGTGCCAGCAGCGTAGGCGGGGGAAGGGCTCTTACGCAGTATTTT.

The genes are TRBV5-6 and TRBJ1-2; D might be TRBD1 (5 bases). The germline V and J ends were trimmed by 4 bases and 2 bases, with 9 bases remaining between them. This CDR3 comprises 13 residues. Germline V lookup: CDR1 SGHDT, CDR2 YYEEEE. CDR3 amino acids: CASSEEGNYGYTF. CDR3 DNA sequence: TGTGCCAGCAGCGAGGAGGGGAACTATGGCTACACCTTC.

The J gene is TRBJ1-2, the V gene TRBV19; D may be TRBD1 (5 bases). Per germline, CDR1 LNHDA and CDR2 SQIVND (reference sequence). The CDR3 totals 17 residues. V lost 2 bases, J lost 0 bases, and 16 bases lay in between. CDR3 in amino acids: CASSIIGEGIANYGYTF. DNA of the CDR3: TGTGCCAGTAGTATAATTGGGGAGGGGATTGCTAACTATGGCTACACCTTC.

This CDR3 reads CASSFNTLNSGNTIYF. In DNA form, the CDR3 reads TGCGCCAGCAGCTTCAACACTCTAAACTCTGGAAACACCATATATTTT. The chain carries TRBV5-1 and TRBJ1-3; D is ambiguous. The CDR3 spans 16 residues. V lost 2 bases and J lost 0, with 12 bases in between. Germline V gene lookup returns CDR1 SGHRS and CDR2 YFSETQ. Together with reference TRBV5-1 and TRBJ1-3, the CDR3 gives the full variable domain: KAGVTQTPRYLIKTRGQQVTLSCSPISGHRSVSWYQQTPGQGLQFLFEYFSETQRNKGNFPGRFSGRQFSNSRSEMNVSTLELGDSALYLCASSFNTLNSGNTIYFGEGSWLTVV.

A remark on this clone: An end of the junction does not agree with germline; a read error may underlie this. This chain joins TRBV15 and TRBJ2-4; D is possibly TRBD1 or TRBD2 (5 bases each). Germline V gives CDR1 LNHNV, CDR2 YYDKDF (reference sequence). CDR3 length: 15 residues. CDR3 bases: TGTGCCACAAGCATGTATGGGACCTTCAAAAACATTCAGTACTTC. This codes for CATSMYGTFKNIQYF.

The chain combines TRBV27 with TRBJ2-4; D not certain. Trimming left V 0 bases short and J 1 base short, with 13 bases between. The CDR3 totals 17 residues. CDR1 is MNHEY, CDR2 SMNVEV, per germline (reference sequence). CDR3 DNA: TGTGCCAGCAGTTTATCTTCCGGTGAGGTGGCCAAAAACATTCAGTACTTC. Translated, it gives CASSLSSGEVAKNIQYF.

This chain links TRBV11-2 with TRBJ2-3; D uncertain. Between the trimmed V and J ends, which lost 2 bases and 4 bases, there was a span of 13 bases. This CDR3 has 15 residues. Looked up from germline, CDR1 is SGHAT and CDR2 is FQNNGV. The CDR3 DNA reads TGTGCCAGCAGCTTAACTGTCCTAGAGGCAGATACGCAGTATTTT. It yields the protein CASSLTVLEADTQYF.

The rearrangement links TRBV19 to TRBJ1-1; no clear D. V dropped 5 bases and J dropped 0 bases, with 13 bases sitting between them. The CDR3 spans 15 residues. Per germline, CDR1 LNHDA and CDR2 SQIVND (reference sequence). The CDR3 DNA sequence: TGTGCCAGTAGTTGGGTTGTGGGGATGAACACTGAAGCTTTCTTT. Encoded protein: CASSWVVGMNTEAFF.

The CDR3 DNA reads as TGTGCCAGCTCCCGGGCGGTAGGCAACACTGAAGCTTTCTTT. Translating it yields CASSRAVGNTEAFF. This sequence joins TRBV18 and TRBJ1-1; D unclear. Per the germline V gene, CDR1 is KGHSH and CDR2 is LQKENI. V was cut by 6 bases and J by 2 bases, with 13 bases left in between. This CDR3 is 14 amino acids long.

This clone was seen a few times. The chain is built from TRBV9 and TRBJ2-2; 9 positions match TRBD1. The CDR3 length is 13 residues. Trimming took 7 bases from V and 7 from J; bases not matched to a gene: 5. CDR1 is SGDLS and CDR2 is YYNGEE in the germline V gene. CDR3 nucleotides: TGTGCCAGCGGGGACAGGGCTAACGGGGAGCTGTTTTTT. Amino acid sequence: CASGDRANGELFF.

The chain combines TRBV18 with TRBJ1-2, with TRBD1 identical over 10 bases. Germline trimming cut 5 bases from V and 8 bases from J; bases unmatched to any gene: 11. The CDR3 runs 15 residues. Germline-derived CDR1 and CDR2 are KGHSH and LQKENI. CDR3 protein: CASSSSGTGVGGYTF. Here the CDR3 DNA reads TGTGCCAGCTCATCGTCCGGGACAGGGGTTGGAGGCTACACCTTC. The full variable domain, its missing parts supplied by reference TRBV18 and TRBJ1-2, is NAGVMQNPRHLVRRRGQEARLRCSPMKGHSHVYWYRQLPEEGLKFMVYLQKENIIDESGMPKERFSAEFPKEGPSILRIQQVVRGDSAAYFCASSSSGTGVGGYTFGSGTRLTVV.

J is TRBJ2-3 and V is TRBV5-6; no firm D call. The germline gives CDR1 SGHDT, CDR2 YYEEEE. The CDR3 is made up of 15 amino acids. Trimming left V 2 bases short and J 1 base short, with 11 bases between. The CDR3 coding sequence is TGTGCCAGCAGCTTATTCGGGCCTCGCACAGATACGCAGTATTTT. It translates to CASSLFGPRTDTQYF. Combining the CDR3 with reference TRBV5-6 and TRBJ2-3 gives the whole variable domain DAGVTQSPTHLIKTRGQQVTLRCSPKSGHDTVSWYQQALGQGPQFIFQYYEEEERQRGNFPDRFSGHQFPNYSSELNVNALLLGDSALYLCASSLFGPRTDTQYFGPGTRLTVL.

Only a few counts were recorded for this clone. J is TRBJ1-3 and V is TRBV3-1 (or the pseudogene TRBV3-2); D is unresolved. This CDR3 has 11 residues. Germline V gene data show CDR1 as LGHDT and CDR2 as YNNKEL (reference sequence). V was clipped by 8 bases and J by 6 bases, with 8 bases between them. The CDR3 protein is CASRGPNTIYF. The CDR3 DNA is TGTGCCAGCCGAGGGCCAAACACCATATATTTT.

The chain recombines TRBV6-6 with TRBJ2-5; D tentatively reads TRBD1 or TRBD2 (5 bases each). The CDR3 is 9 residues long. Per germline, CDR1 MNHNY and CDR2 SVGAGI (reference sequence). Trimming left V 8 bases short and J 7 bases short, with 5 bases between. CDR3: CASGGTQYF. In DNA, the CDR3 is TGTGCCAGCGGGGGGACCCAGTACTTC.

The rearrangement uses TRBV27 and TRBJ1-5; D not resolved. The V end was cut by 3 bases, the J end by 2 bases, with 11 bases between. The CDR3 covers 15 residues. CDR1 MNHEY and CDR2 SMNVEV come from the germline V gene (reference sequence). The CDR3 DNA sequence: TGTGCCAGCAGTTTCCACGGTGGAGGCAATCAGCCCCAGCATTTT. This gives the protein CASSFHGGGNQPQHF.

The chain couples TRBV11-1 to TRBJ2-5, with D tentatively TRBD2 (6 bases). Trimming removed 6 bases at V and 0 bases at J, with 17 bases between. Per the germline V gene, CDR1 is SGHAT and CDR2 is FQDESV (reference sequence). The CDR3 loop spans 16 amino acids. CDR3 protein: CASSRGKLGYQETQYF. CDR3 nucleotides: TGTGCCAGCAGTCGGGGGAAGCTCGGGTACCAAGAGACCCAGTACTTC.

The table lists this clone with many counts. The rearrangement joins TRBV27 to TRBJ2-7; D uncertain. The CDR3 is made up of 15 amino acids. The V gene lost 5 bases and the J gene lost 3 bases, with 17 bases spanning the gap. Germline assignment: CDR1 MNHEY and CDR2 SMNVEV (reference sequence). The CDR3 loop reads CASSLVTGPRYEQYF. The CDR3 bases are TGTGCCAGCAGTCTCGTGACGGGCCCCCGCTACGAGCAGTACTTC.

The CDR3 DNA reads TGTGCCAGCAGCTCTCGGTTGTCCCATGAGCAGTTCTTC. This translates into CASSSRLSHEQFF. This chain links TRBV7-2 with TRBJ2-1; no reliable D call. This CDR3 region has 13 residues. Germline V CDR1 and CDR2: SGHTA, FQGNSA. Between the trimmed V and J ends, which lost 4 bases and 8 bases, there was a span of 12 bases.

V and J are TRBV4-1 and TRBJ1-2; 9 bases are a match to TRBD1. CDR1 is MGHRA and CDR2 is YSYEKL in the germline V gene. V was pared by 1 base and J by 4 bases, with 4 bases of the junction left unmatched. The CDR3 consists of 15 residues. CDR3 nucleotide sequence: TGCGCCAGCAGCCAAGGAACAGGGGGCGGCTATGGCTACACCTTC. Residues: CASSQGTGGGYGYTF.

The rearrangement joins TRBV5-4 to TRBJ2-1; a weak D match, TRBD1 (5 bases). The CDR3 has 12 residues. Germline lookup yields CDR1 SGHNT and CDR2 YYREEE (reference sequence). Deletions cut 5 bases from V and 4 bases from J, with 7 bases between. CDR3 in amino acids: CASRDIYNEQFF. The CDR3 DNA reads as TGTGCCAGCAGGGACATTTACAATGAGCAGTTCTTC.

The chain links TRBV24-1 to TRBJ1-1; a possible D gene is TRBD1 (5 bases). CDR1 is KGHDR and CDR2 is SFDVKD in the germline V gene. Trimming cost V 7 bases and J 1 base, with 15 bases left between them. This CDR3 region has 15 residues. The CDR3 is CATSAEGQGNTEAFF. In DNA form, the CDR3 reads TGTGCCACCAGCGCTGAGGGGCAGGGGAACACTGAAGCTTTCTTT.

The chain recombines TRBV5-1 with TRBJ2-3; 7 bases fit TRBD2. The V and J ends lost 2 bases and 4 bases, in that order; junction bases with no gene match: 4. From germline, CDR1 is SGHRS and CDR2 YFSETQ. The CDR3 totals 14 residues. In nucleotides, the CDR3 is TGCGCCAGCAGCTTAGCGGGACGCCCAGATACGCAGTATTTT. It encodes CASSLAGRPDTQYF.

For this clone: At one boundary the junction diverges from the germline segment, which might be a read error. The chain uses TRBV20-1 and TRBJ1-1, with D uncertain. There are 11 residues in the CDR3. CDR1 is DFQATT and CDR2 is SNEGSKA in the germline V gene (reference sequence). CDR3 in amino acids: CSAADLREVFF. DNA for the CDR3: TGCAGTGCCGCGGACCTGAGGGAAGTTTTCTTT.

This clone was counted a single time. The J gene is TRBJ2-1, the V gene TRBV3-1 (or the pseudogene TRBV3-2); D unclear. The CDR3 loop spans 13 amino acids. Germline CDR1 LGHDT, CDR2 YNNKEL (reference sequence). V was trimmed by 3 bases and J by 6 bases, leaving 9 bases between them. The CDR3 sequence is CASSQPRGNEQFF. The CDR3 DNA reads TGTGCCAGCAGCCAGCCACGCGGCAATGAGCAGTTCTTC.

This sequence joins TRBV5-1 and TRBJ2-6; no clear D. CDR1 and CDR2 (germline): SGHRS, YFSETQ. The CDR3 contains 15 residues. The V and J ends lost 3 bases and 0 bases respectively, with 7 bases between them. This CDR3 is CASSSRTSGANVLTF. CDR3 DNA sequence: TGCGCCAGCAGCTCGAGAACCTCTGGGGCCAACGTCCTGACTTTC.

V and J are TRBV29-1 and TRBJ1-1, with 10 bases identical to TRBD1. V gave up 7 bases and J gave up 5 bases; unmatched junction bases: 4. The V gene's germline CDR1 is SQVTM and CDR2 ANQGSEA. CDR3 length: 12 amino acids. The CDR3 sequence is CSGDRGRTEAFF. In nucleotides, the CDR3 is TGCAGCGGCGACAGGGGGCGAACTGAAGCTTTCTTT. Together with reference TRBV29-1 and TRBJ1-1, the CDR3 gives the full variable domain: SAVISQKPSRDICQRGTSLTIQCQVDSQVTMMFWYRQQPGQSLTLIATANQGSEATYESGFVIDKFPISRPNLTFSTLTVSNMSPEDSSIYLCSGDRGRTEAFFGQGTRLTVV.

V usage is TRBV7-2 and J usage is TRBJ1-2; D call uncertain. The CDR3 extends over 12 amino acids. Germline V lookup: CDR1 SGHTA, CDR2 FQGNSA. Trimming removed 1 base at V and 6 bases at J, with 6 bases between. The CDR3 loop is CASSLGGNGYTF. The CDR3 DNA follows: TGTGCCAGCAGCTTAGGGGGTAATGGCTACACCTTC.

V usage is TRBV24-1 and J usage is TRBJ2-1, with 7 bases aligning to TRBD2. Germline CDR1 KGHDR, CDR2 SFDVKD. The CDR3 sequence is 16 residues long. With 5 bases clipped from V and 3 bases from J, the junction kept 9 bases outside the gene matches. The chain's CDR3 is CATSGREWHLYNEQFF. CDR3 nucleotide sequence: TGTGCCACCAGTGGGCGGGAGTGGCATCTCTACAATGAGCAGTTCTTC.

This rearrangement joins TRBV5-6 to TRBJ2-7; no firm D call. Germline CDR1 and CDR2: SGHDT and YYEEEE. The V end was cut by 3 bases, the J end by 3 bases, with 10 bases between. CDR3 length equals 13 residues. CDR3 sequence reads: CASSSGPFYEQYF. CDR3 DNA sequence: TGTGCCAGCAGCTCTGGACCCTTCTACGAGCAGTACTTC.